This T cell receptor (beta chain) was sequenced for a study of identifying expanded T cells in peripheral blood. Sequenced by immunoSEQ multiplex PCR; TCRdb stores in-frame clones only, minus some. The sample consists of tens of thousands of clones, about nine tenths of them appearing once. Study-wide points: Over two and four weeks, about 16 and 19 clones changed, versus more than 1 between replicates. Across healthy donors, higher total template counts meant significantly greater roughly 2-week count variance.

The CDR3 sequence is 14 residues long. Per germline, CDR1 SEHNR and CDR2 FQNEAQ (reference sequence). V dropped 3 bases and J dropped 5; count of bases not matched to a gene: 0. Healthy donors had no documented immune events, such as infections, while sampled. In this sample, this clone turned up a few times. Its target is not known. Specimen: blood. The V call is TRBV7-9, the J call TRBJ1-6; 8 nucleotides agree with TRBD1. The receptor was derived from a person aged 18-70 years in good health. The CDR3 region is CASSLTGDNSPLHF. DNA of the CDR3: TGTGCCAGCAGCTTGACAGGGGATAATTCACCCCTCCACTTT.